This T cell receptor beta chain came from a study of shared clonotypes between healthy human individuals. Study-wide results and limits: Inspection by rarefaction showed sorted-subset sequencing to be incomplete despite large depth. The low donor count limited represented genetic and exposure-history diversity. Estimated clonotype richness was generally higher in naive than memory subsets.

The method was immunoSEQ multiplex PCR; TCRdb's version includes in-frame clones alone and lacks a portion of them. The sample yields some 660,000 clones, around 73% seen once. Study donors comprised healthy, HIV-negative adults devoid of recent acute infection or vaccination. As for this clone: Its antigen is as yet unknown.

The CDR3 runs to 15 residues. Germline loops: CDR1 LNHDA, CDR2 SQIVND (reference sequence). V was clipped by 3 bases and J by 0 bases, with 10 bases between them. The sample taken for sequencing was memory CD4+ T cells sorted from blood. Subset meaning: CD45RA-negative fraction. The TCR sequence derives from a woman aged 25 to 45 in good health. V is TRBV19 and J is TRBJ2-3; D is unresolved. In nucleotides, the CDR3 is TGTGCCAGTAGTATTTTGACTGGGAGCACAGATACGCAGTATTTT. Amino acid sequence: CASSILTGSTDTQYF.